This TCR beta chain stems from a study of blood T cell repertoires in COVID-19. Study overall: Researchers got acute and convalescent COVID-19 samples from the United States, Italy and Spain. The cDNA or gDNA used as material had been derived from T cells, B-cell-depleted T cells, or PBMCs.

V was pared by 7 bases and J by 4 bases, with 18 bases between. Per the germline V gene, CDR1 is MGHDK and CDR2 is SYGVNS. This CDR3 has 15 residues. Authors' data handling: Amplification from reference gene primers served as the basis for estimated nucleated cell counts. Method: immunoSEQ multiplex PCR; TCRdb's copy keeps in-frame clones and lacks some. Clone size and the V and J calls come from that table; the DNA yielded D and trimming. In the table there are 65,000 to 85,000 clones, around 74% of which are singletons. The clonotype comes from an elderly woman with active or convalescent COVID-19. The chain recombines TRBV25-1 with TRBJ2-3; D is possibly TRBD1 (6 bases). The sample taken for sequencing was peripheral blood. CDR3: CASISRWGPADTQYF. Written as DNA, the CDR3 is TGTGCCAGCATCTCCCGGTGGGGGCCCGCAGATACGCAGTATTTT.